This T cell receptor (beta chain) originates from a study of cytomegalovirus exposure and HLA in healthy donors (TCRdb year 2017). About the study as a whole: A later analysis indicated that the 90 to 150 validation repertoires were generated on the platform also employed for the 670 or so repertoires of the first cohort. The study was designed to test whether signatures of past pathogen exposure could be identified by cataloging public T cell receptors. Besides the first cohort of more than 650 subjects, a separate validation cohort made up of over 100 different subjects was used. The study combined high-throughput TCR immunosequencing, statistical association of individual TCRs with disease status, and machine learning to predict cytomegalovirus infection status.

As to this clone: Its binding antigen is unknown. No quality values exist for individual bases; no much larger clone is one base distant.

What the study reported, not specific to this receptor: A total of fewer than 200 TCR beta chains were listed by the study as associated with cytomegalovirus. All 120 or so repertoires were used to score co-occurrence in the validation cohort in a later analysis, because that analysis had no HLA typing for the cohort. A few of the identified cytomegalovirus-associated TCR beta chains were confirmed in vitro to be specific for cytomegalovirus antigens. Of the cluster scores, about 94% were above 0 in a later analysis, which found that TCRs clustered in the first cohort also tended to co-occur in the 90 to 150 validation repertoires. While some public TCRs were present in many individuals, most TCR sequences turned up only very rarely across donors. According to the authors, the approach could potentially be generalized to other disease states and immunological phenotypes. In both the original and validation cohorts, the classifier was reported to diagnose cytomegalovirus status with high specificity and sensitivity.

The library came from the immunoSEQ multiplex PCR assay. On the authors' methods: A statistical classification framework was built for diagnosing cytomegalovirus status from the catalog of TCR beta chain sequences. TCRdb retrieved this table from immuneACCESS and kept in-frame rearrangements only. Not all clones are present; in checked studies, unresolved V genes account for under half, and no reason is known for the remainder. Clonal size and the V and J genes are those of that table, whereas D and trimming came from the DNA. This sample lists 200,000 to 250,000 clones; about nine tenths were detected once. The ten top clones hold 2% to 2.5% of the sample. The CDR3 numbers 14 residues from cysteine through phenylalanine. The kept DNA is CDR3 alone, 42 bases in frame from the first base. A distance of 8 bases separates the germline ends of V and J, which lose 3 bases and 2 bases respectively. CDR1 and CDR2 are read off the germline V gene as MGHDK and SYGVNS.

The donors belonged to the validation cohort of about 110 subjects, which was separate from the 666-subject first cohort. The chain was built from TRBV25-1 and TRBJ1-5, and possibly TRBD1, on 5 matching bases. Specimen: PBMCs. The sequence was collected from a woman younger than 30 in good health and CMV-seropositive. The DNA sequence is TGTGCCAGCAGTGAGTGGGGCGGCAATCAGCCCCAGCATTTT. Its amino acids are CASSEWGGNQPQHF.